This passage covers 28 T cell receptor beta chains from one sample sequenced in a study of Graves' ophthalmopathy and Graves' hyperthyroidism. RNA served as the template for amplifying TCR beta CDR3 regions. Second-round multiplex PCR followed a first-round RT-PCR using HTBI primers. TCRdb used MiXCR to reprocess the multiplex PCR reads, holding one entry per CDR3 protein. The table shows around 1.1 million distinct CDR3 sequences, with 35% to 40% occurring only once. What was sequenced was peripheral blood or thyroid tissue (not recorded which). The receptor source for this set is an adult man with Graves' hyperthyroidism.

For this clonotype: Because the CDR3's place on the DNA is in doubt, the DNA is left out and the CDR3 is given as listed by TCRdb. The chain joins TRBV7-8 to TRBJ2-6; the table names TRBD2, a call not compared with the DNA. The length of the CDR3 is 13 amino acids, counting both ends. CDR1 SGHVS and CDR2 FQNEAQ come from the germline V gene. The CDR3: CASSLVGGGTEAF.

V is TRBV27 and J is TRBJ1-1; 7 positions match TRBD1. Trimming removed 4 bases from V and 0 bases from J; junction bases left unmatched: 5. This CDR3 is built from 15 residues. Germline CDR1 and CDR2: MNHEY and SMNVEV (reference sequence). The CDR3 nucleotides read TGTGCCAGCAGTTATACAGGGGTCATGAACACTGAAGCTTTCTTT. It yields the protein CASSYTGVMNTEAFF.

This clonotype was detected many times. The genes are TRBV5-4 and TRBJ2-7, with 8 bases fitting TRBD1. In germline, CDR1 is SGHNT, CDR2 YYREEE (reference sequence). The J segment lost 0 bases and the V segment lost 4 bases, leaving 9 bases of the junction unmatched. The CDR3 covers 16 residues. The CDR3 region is CASSQNGQGGSYEQYF. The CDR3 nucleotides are TGTGCCAGCAGCCAGAACGGACAGGGCGGCTCCTACGAGCAGTACTTC.

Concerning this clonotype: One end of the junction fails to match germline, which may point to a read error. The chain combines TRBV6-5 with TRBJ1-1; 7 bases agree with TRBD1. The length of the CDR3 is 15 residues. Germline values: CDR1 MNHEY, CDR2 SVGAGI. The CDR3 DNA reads TGTGTCAGCAGTGAACGGACAGGTTCGAACACTGAAGCTTTCTTT. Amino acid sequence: CVSSERTGSNTEAFF.

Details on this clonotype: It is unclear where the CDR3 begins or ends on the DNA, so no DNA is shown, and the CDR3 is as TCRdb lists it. The CDR3 loop is CSVGGGIRGGLYF. The V call is TRBV29-1, the J call TRBJ1-3. The CDR3 totals 13 residues, both ends included. Germline V gene data show CDR1 as SQVTM and CDR2 as ANQGSEA.

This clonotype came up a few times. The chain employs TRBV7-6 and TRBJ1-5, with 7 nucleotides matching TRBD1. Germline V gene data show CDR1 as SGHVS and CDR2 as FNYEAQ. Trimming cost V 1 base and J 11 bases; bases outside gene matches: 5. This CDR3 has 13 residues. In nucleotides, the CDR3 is TGTGCCAGCAGCTTAGGGCAGGGGGAGACCCAGCATTTT. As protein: CASSLGQGETQHF.

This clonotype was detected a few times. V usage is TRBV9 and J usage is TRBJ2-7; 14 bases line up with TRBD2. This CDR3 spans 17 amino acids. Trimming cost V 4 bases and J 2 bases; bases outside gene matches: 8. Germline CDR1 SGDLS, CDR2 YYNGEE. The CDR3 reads CASSPSRTSGGTYEQYF. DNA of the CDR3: TGTGCCAGCAGCCCCAGTAGGACTAGCGGGGGGACCTACGAGCAGTACTTC.

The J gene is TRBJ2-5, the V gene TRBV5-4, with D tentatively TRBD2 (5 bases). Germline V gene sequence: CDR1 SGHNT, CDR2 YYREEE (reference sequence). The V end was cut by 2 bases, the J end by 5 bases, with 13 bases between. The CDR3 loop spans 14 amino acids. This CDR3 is CASSLNPGMETQYF. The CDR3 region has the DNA TGTGCCAGCAGCTTAAACCCGGGAATGGAGACCCAGTACTTC.

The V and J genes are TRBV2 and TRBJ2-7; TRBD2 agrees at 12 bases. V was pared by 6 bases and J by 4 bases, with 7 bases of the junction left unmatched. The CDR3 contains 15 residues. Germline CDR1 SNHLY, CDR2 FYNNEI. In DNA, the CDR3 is TGTGCCAGCAGGGAGACTAGCGGGAGACGATACGAGCAGTACTTC. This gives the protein CASRETSGRRYEQYF.

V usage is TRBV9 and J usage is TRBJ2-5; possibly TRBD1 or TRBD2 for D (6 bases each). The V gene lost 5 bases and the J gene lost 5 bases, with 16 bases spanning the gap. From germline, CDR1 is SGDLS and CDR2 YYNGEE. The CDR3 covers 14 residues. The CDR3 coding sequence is TGTGCCAGCAGTTTAGCGGACAGCTGGGAGACCCAGTACTTC. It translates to CASSLADSWETQYF.

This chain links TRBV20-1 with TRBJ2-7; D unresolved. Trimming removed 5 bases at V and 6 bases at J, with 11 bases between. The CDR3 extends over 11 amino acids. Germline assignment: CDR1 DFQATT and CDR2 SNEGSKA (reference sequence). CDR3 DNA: TGCAGTGCTTCGATAGTATCCGAGCAGTACTTC. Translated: CSASIVSEQYF.

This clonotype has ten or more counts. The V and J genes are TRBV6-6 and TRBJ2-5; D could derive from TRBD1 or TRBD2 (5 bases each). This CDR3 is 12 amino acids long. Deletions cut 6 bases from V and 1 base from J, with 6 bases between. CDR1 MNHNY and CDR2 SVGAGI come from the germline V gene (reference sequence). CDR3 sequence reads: CASRGTQETQYF. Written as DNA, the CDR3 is TGTGCCAGCAGGGGGACCCAAGAGACCCAGTACTTC.

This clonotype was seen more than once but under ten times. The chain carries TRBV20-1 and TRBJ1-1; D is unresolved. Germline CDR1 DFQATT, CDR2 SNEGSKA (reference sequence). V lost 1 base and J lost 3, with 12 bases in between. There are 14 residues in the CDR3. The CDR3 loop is CSARALSWDTEAFF. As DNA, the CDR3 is TGCAGTGCTAGAGCCTTATCATGGGACACTGAAGCTTTCTTT.

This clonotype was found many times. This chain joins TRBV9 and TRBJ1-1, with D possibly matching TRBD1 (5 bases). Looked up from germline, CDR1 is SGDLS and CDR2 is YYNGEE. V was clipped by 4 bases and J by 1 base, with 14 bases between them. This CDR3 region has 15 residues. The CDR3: CASSPAGGGNTEAFF. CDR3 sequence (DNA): TGTGCCAGCAGCCCCGCCGGGGGAGGGAACACTGAAGCTTTCTTT.

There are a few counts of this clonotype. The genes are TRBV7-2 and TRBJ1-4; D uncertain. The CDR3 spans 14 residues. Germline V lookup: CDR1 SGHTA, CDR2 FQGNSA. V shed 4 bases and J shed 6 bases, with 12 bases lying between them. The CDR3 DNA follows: TGTGCCAGCAGCTGGAAAACCCAAGATGAAAAACTGTTTTTT. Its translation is CASSWKTQDEKLFF.

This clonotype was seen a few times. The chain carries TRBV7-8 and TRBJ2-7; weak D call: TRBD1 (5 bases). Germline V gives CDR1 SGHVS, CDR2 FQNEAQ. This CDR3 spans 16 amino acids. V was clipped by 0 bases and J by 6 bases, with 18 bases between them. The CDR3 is CASSLAPGRGQGEQYF. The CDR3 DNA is TGTGCCAGCAGCTTAGCGCCAGGCAGAGGACAAGGCGAGCAGTACTTC.

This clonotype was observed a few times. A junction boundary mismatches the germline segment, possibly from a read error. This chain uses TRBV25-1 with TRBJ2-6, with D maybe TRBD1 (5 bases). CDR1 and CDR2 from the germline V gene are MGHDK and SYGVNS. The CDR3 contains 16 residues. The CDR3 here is CASSDWGVVGVNVLTF. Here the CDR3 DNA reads TGTGCCAGCAGCGACTGGGGTGTCGTAGGGGTCAACGTCCTGACTTTC.

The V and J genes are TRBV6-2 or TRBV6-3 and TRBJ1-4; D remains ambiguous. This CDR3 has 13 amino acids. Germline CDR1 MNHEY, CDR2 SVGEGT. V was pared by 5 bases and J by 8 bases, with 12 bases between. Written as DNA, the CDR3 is TGTGCCAGCAGTACGGACGTCCGGGAAAAACTGTTTTTT. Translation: CASSTDVREKLFF.

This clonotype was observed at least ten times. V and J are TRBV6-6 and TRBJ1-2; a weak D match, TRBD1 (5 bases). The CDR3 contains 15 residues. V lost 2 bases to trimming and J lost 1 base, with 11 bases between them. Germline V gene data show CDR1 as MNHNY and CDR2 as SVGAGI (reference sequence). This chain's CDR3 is CASSYLRDGNYGYTF. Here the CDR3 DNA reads TGTGCCAGCAGTTACCTCCGGGACGGTAACTATGGCTACACCTTC.

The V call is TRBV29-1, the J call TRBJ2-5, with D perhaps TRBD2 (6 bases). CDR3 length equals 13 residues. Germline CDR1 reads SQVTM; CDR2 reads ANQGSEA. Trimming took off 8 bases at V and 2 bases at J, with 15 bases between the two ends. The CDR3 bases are TGCAGCTTAGGCGGGGCGTCACAAGAGACCCAGTACTTC. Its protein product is CSLGGASQETQYF.

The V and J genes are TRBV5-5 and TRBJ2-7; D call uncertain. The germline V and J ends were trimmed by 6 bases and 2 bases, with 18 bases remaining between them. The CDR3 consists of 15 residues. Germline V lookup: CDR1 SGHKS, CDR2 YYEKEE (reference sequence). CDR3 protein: CASTSLTSEAYEQYF. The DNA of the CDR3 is TGTGCCAGCACCTCCCTGACAAGCGAGGCCTACGAGCAGTACTTC.

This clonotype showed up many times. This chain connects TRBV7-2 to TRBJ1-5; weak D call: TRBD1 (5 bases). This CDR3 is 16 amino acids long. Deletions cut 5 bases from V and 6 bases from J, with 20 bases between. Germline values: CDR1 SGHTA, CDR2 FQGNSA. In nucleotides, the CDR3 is TGTGCCAGCAGCGAAGGTCAGGGAGAAGCGGGTCAGCCCCAGCATTTT. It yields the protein CASSEGQGEAGQPQHF.

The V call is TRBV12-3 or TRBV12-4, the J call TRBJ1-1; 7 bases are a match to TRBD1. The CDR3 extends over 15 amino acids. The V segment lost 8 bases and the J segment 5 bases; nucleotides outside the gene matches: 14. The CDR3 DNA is TGTGCCAGCGTTGAGAGGAGGGGGCGAGGGACTGAAGCTTTCTTT. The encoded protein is CASVERRGRGTEAFF.

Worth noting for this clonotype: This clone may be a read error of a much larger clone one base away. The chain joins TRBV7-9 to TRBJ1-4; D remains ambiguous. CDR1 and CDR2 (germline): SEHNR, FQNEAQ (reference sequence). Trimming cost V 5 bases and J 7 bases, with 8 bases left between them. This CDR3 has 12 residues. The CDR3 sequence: CASSATVEKLFF. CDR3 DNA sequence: TGTGCCAGCAGCGCGACGGTTGAAAAACTGTTTTTT.

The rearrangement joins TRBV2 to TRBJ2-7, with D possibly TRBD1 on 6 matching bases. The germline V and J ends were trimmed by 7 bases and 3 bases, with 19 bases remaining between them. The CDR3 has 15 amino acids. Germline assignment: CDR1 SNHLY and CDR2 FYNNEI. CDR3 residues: CASKWSEGENYEQYF. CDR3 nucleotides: TGTGCCAGCAAGTGGAGCGAGGGGGAGAACTACGAGCAGTACTTC.

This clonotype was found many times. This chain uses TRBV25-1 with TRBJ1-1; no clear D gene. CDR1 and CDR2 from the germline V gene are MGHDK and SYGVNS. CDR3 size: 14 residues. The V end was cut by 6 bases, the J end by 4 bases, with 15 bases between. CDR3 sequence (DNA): TGTGCCAGCAGGAAACCCGGTGTTGGCACTGAAGCTTTCTTT. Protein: CASRKPGVGTEAFF. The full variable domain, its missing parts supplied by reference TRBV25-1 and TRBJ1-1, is EADIYQTPRYLVIGTGKKITLECSQTMGHDKMYWYQQDPGMELHLIHYSYGVNSTEKGDLSSESTVSRIRTEHFPLTLESARPSHTSQYLCASRKPGVGTEAFFGQGTRLTVV.

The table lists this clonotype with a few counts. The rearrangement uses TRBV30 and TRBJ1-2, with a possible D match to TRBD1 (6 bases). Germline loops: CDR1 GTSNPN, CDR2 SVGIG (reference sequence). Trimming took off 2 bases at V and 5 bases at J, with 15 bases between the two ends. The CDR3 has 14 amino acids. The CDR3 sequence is CAWSFGTGWYGYTF. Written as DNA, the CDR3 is TGTGCCTGGAGTTTTGGAACAGGGTGGTATGGCTACACCTTC.

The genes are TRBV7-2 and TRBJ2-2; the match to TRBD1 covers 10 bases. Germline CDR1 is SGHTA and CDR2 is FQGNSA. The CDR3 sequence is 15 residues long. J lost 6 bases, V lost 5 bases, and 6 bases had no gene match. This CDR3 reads CASSTRTGGSGELFF. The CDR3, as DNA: TGTGCCAGCAGCACCCGGACAGGGGGGTCCGGGGAGCTGTTTTTT.